The 15 T cell receptor beta chains below were found in one sample sequenced in a study of beta chain features in type 1 diabetes. The study's findings and limits: Significant though moderate, a shortening of TCRB CDR3s appeared in all four CD4+ subsets of Type 1 diabetes patients.

Sequenced material consisted of expressed TCRB transcripts (all of the isolated RNA was reverse transcribed). TCRdb's table, derived via immunoSEQ multiplex PCR, lists solely in-frame clones and lacks some. The sample lists 300,000 to 400,000 clones; about 13% were seen once. Their antigens remain unidentified. The specimen sequenced was naive CD4+ T cells from blood. These receptors came from a woman between 18 and 29 years old with type 1 diabetes.

The chain couples TRBV5-6 to TRBJ1-5, with 8 nucleotides matching TRBD1. This CDR3 is 14 amino acids long. After removal of 4 bases from V and 1 base from J, the junction contained 1 base not matched to a gene. Looked up from germline, CDR1 is SGHDT and CDR2 is YYEEEE. The CDR3 sequence: CASSHRGSNQPQHF. For the CDR3, the DNA is TGTGCCAGCAGCCACAGGGGGAGCAATCAGCCCCAGCATTTT.

The V gene is TRBV7-8, the J gene TRBJ2-1, with 12 positions matching TRBD2. Germline CDR1 and CDR2: SGHVS and FQNEAQ. The CDR3 consists of 16 residues. J gave up 9 bases and V 0 bases, and 6 bases lay outside the gene matches. The CDR3 region has the DNA TGTGCCAGCAGCTTAGCGTTGACTAGCGGGAGTCCTGAGCAGTTCTTC. It specifies CASSLALTSGSPEQFF.

The V and J genes are TRBV27 and TRBJ2-3, with TRBD2 as a possible D gene (5 bases). Trimming removed 8 bases at V and 2 bases at J, with 14 bases between. The length of the CDR3 is 14 residues. Germline assignment: CDR1 MNHEY and CDR2 SMNVEV (reference sequence). Here the CDR3 DNA reads TGTGCCAGCCGCGGGCAGTTCCTCACAGATACGCAGTATTTT. Residues: CASRGQFLTDTQYF.

The genes are TRBV4-1 and TRBJ2-5; 15 nucleotides agree with TRBD2. The J call could be wrong; TRBJ2-7 is a better fit for the DNA end. CDR1 and CDR2 from the germline V gene are MGHRA and YSYEKL. CDR3 length: 15 amino acids. CDR3 in amino acids: CASSLGLAGGYEQYF. CDR3 sequence (DNA): TGCGCCAGCAGCCTGGGACTAGCGGGAGGCTACGAGCAGTACTTC.

The chain uses TRBV19 and TRBJ1-1, with D perhaps matching TRBD1 (6 bases). The V and J ends lost 7 bases and 2 bases respectively, with 14 bases between them. Germline loops: CDR1 LNHDA, CDR2 SQIVND (reference sequence). The CDR3 totals 14 residues. The CDR3 nucleotides read TGTGCCAGTACGCCACCAGGGGTCAACACTGAAGCTTTCTTT. Translation gives CASTPPGVNTEAFF. The entire variable domain, with the rest obtained from reference TRBV19 and TRBJ1-1, is as follows: DGGITQSPKYLFRKEGQNVTLSCEQNLNHDAMYWYRQDPGQGLRLIYYSQIVNDFQKGDIAEGYSVSREKKESFPLTVTSAQKNPTAFYLCASTPPGVNTEAFFGQGTRLTVV.

A few counts support this clone. The CDR3 coding sequence is TGCGCCAGCAGCCCCTCCAGCGGCTCCTACAATGAGCAGTTCTTC. Its protein is CASSPSSGSYNEQFF. This sequence joins TRBV5-1 and TRBJ2-1; a weak D match, TRBD2 (5 bases). CDR1 and CDR2 from the germline V gene are SGHRS and YFSETQ. V dropped 4 bases and J dropped 0 bases, with 11 bases sitting between them. The CDR3 runs 15 residues. The whole variable domain, filled in from reference TRBV5-1 and TRBJ2-1, reads KAGVTQTPRYLIKTRGQQVTLSCSPISGHRSVSWYQQTPGQGLQFLFEYFSETQRNKGNFPGRFSGRQFSNSRSEMNVSTLELGDSALYLCASSPSSGSYNEQFFGPGTRLTVL.

The V call is TRBV11-2, the J call TRBJ1-2; no firm D call. V was shortened by 3 bases and J by 10 bases, with 15 bases between the two germline ends. This CDR3 is built from 13 residues. Germline V CDR1 and CDR2: SGHAT, FQNNGV. As DNA, the CDR3 is TGTGCCAGCAGCTTCTCCTTTCAGGTCGACTACACCTTC. Translating it yields CASSFSFQVDYTF.

This rearrangement joins TRBV2 to TRBJ1-5; perhaps TRBD1 as D (6 bases). Germline V gene data show CDR1 as SNHLY and CDR2 as FYNNEI. The CDR3 extends over 18 amino acids. Trimming left V 3 bases short and J 2 bases short, with 20 bases between. The CDR3 DNA sequence: TGTGCCAGCAGTGACCCCCGCGCGGGGGGGCTTGGCAATCAGCCCCAGCATTTT. Encoded protein: CASSDPRAGGLGNQPQHF.

The genes are TRBV9 and TRBJ2-1, with a weak D call TRBD1 (6 bases). This CDR3 has 14 amino acids. Trimming stripped 3 bases from V and 3 bases from J, with 10 bases between. In germline, CDR1 is SGDLS, CDR2 YYNGEE. CDR3 residues: CASSETGFYNEQFF. CDR3 coding DNA: TGTGCCAGCAGCGAGACAGGATTCTACAATGAGCAGTTCTTC. The full variable domain, its missing parts supplied by reference TRBV9 and TRBJ2-1, is DSGVTQTPKHLITATGQRVTLRCSPRSGDLSVYWYQQSLDQGLQFLIQYYNGEERAKGNILERFSAQQFPDLHSELNLSSLELGDSALYFCASSETGFYNEQFFGPGTRLTVL.

The genes are TRBV5-1 and TRBJ1-1; D remains unclear. The germline V and J ends were trimmed by 0 bases and 5 bases, with 8 bases remaining between them. CDR1 and CDR2 (germline): SGHRS, YFSETQ. This CDR3 is built from 13 residues. The CDR3 region has the DNA TGCGCCAGCAGCTTGGAGGGAGTTACTGAAGCTTTCTTT. As protein: CASSLEGVTEAFF.

This clone was observed a handful of times. The rearrangement joins TRBV5-4 to TRBJ1-2; 9 bases are shared with TRBD1. The CDR3 covers 14 residues. V was pared by 0 bases and J by 7 bases, with 4 bases of the junction left unmatched. CDR1 is SGHNT and CDR2 is YYREEE in the germline V gene (reference sequence). The CDR3 bases are TGTGCCAGCAGCTTGGCTGGGACAGGGTTTGGCTACACCTTC. Translated: CASSLAGTGFGYTF.

The chain recombines TRBV6-1 with TRBJ2-7; D may be TRBD1 (6 bases). The germline V gene encodes CDR1 MNHNS and CDR2 SASEGT. Trimming cost V 7 bases and J 3 bases, with 16 bases left between them. The CDR3 loop spans 14 amino acids. The CDR3 is CASKNVRGNYEQYF. CDR3 DNA: TGTGCCAGCAAGAACGTCAGGGGTAACTACGAGCAGTACTTC.

This chain links TRBV27 with TRBJ1-2, with 7 nucleotides matching TRBD1. Germline V gene sequence: CDR1 MNHEY, CDR2 SMNVEV (reference sequence). J gave up 4 bases and V 4 bases, and 3 bases lay outside the gene matches. CDR3 length: 13 amino acids. CDR3 loop: CASSSYRGYGYTF. The CDR3 bases are TGTGCCAGCAGTTCCTACAGGGGCTATGGCTACACCTTC.

This clone appeared a single time. The chain links TRBV2 to TRBJ1-4, with D possibly TRBD1 on 6 matching bases. This CDR3 region has 14 residues. Between the trimmed V and J ends, which lost 6 bases and 1 base, there was a span of 9 bases. Germline V gene sequence: CDR1 SNHLY, CDR2 FYNNEI. The CDR3 bases are TGTGCCAGCAGCGAACAGGGAACTAATGAAAAACTGTTTTTT. Its protein is CASSEQGTNEKLFF.

The chain joins TRBV5-1 to TRBJ1-1; D is ambiguous. V lost 0 bases, J lost 4 bases, and 7 bases lay in between. Germline CDR1 is SGHRS and CDR2 is YFSETQ. This CDR3 is built from 13 residues. This chain's CDR3 is CASSLAGFTEAFF. DNA of the CDR3: TGCGCCAGCAGCTTGGCGGGTTTCACTGAAGCTTTCTTT.